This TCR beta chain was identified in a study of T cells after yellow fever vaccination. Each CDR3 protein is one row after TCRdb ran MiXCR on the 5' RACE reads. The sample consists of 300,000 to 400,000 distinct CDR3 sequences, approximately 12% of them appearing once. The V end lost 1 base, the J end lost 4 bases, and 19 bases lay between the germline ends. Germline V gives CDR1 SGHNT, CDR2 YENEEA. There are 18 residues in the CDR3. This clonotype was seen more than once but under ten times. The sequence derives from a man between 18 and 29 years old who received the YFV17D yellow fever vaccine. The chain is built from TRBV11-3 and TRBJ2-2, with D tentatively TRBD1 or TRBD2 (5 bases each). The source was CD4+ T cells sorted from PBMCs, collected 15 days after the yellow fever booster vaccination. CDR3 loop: CASSLAHGGSLITGELFF. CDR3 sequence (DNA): TGTGCCAGCAGCTTAGCCCATGGGGGTAGCCTGATCACCGGGGAGCTGTTTTTT.